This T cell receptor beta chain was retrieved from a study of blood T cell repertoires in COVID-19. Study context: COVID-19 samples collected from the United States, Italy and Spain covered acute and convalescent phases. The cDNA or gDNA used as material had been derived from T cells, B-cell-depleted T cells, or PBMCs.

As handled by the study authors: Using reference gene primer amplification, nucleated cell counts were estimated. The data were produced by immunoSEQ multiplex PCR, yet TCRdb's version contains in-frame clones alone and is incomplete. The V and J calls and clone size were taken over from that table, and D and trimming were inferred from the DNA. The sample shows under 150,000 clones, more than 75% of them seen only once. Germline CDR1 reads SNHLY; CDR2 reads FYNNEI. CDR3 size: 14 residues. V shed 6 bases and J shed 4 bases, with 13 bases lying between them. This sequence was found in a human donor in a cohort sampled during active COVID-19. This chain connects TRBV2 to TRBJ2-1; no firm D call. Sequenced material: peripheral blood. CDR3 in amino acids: CASSAIGQYNEQFF. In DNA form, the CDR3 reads TGTGCCAGCAGCGCAATTGGGCAGTACAATGAGCAGTTCTTC.